The following is a TCR beta chain sequence with its context. Its antigen remains unknown. The time point: cycle 4 day 1 (C4D1), after less than 7 weeks of nivolumab. Each patient experienced a relapse that followed autologous stem cell transplantation, and brentuximab vedotin exposure varied. The data were obtained in a study of PD-1 blockade in classical Hodgkin lymphoma. Study-level points and caveats: CD4+ TCR diversity climbed significantly by C4D1, unlike CD8+ TCR diversity.

Germline lookup yields CDR1 SGDLS and CDR2 YYNGEE. The CDR3 contains 15 residues. V shed 5 bases and J 1 base; nucleotides not matched to a gene: 3. This table comes from immunoSEQ multiplex PCR, and its TCRdb copy is limited to in-frame clones, with some not included. The table includes tens of thousands of clones, 90% detected once. This sequence joins TRBV9 and TRBJ2-5, with 12 bases that match TRBD2. This specimen was peripheral blood mononuclear cells (PBMCs), taken before the fourth cycle of nivolumab. This sequence was found in a human donor with classical Hodgkin lymphoma. The CDR3 nucleotides read TGTGCCAGCAGAGCGGGACTAGCGGGCCAAGAGACCCAGTACTTC. Protein sequence: CASRAGLAGQETQYF.